The 18 T cell receptor beta chains below all came from one sample that was sequenced in a study of blood T cell repertoires in COVID-19. Method: immunoSEQ multiplex PCR; TCRdb's copy keeps in-frame clones and lacks some. The table lists some 160,000 clones, about 82% of them singletons. The sample comprised peripheral blood. The receptors were sampled from a man aged 70-80 years with active or convalescent COVID-19.

This clone has a handful of counts. The chain employs TRBV5-1 and TRBJ2-5; D is uncertain. The CDR3 is 11 residues long. The V and J ends lost 7 bases and 2 bases respectively, with 6 bases between them. Germline CDR1 SGHRS, CDR2 YFSETQ. CDR3 residues: CASGQQETQYF. In DNA, the CDR3 is TGCGCCAGCGGTCAGCAAGAGACCCAGTACTTC.

This rearrangement joins TRBV7-9 to TRBJ1-2, with D perhaps TRBD1 (5 bases). Germline V gene lookup returns CDR1 SEHNR and CDR2 FQNEAQ (reference sequence). V dropped 3 bases and J dropped 5 bases, with 7 bases sitting between them. The CDR3 covers 12 residues. CDR3 region: CASSFTGYGYTF. The DNA for the CDR3 is TGTGCCAGCAGCTTCACAGGATATGGCTACACCTTC.

This sequence joins TRBV19 and TRBJ2-6, with D tentatively TRBD2 (5 bases). From germline, CDR1 is LNHDA and CDR2 SQIVND (reference sequence). Trimming removed 3 bases at V and 0 bases at J, with 15 bases between. The CDR3 length is 18 residues. The CDR3 loop reads CASSIDSSGSSGANVLTF. DNA of the CDR3: TGTGCCAGTAGTATCGACTCCTCGGGGAGCTCTGGGGCCAACGTCCTGACTTTC. The full variable domain, in which reference TRBV19 and TRBJ2-6 provide the parts outside the CDR3, is DGGITQSPKYLFRKEGQNVTLSCEQNLNHDAMYWYRQDPGQGLRLIYYSQIVNDFQKGDIAEGYSVSREKKESFPLTVTSAQKNPTAFYLCASSIDSSGSSGANVLTFGAGSRLTVL.

This clone was observed once. This chain links TRBV10-2 with TRBJ2-7; D might be TRBD1 (5 bases). Trimming removed 7 bases at V and 1 base at J, with 14 bases between. The germline V gene has CDR1 WSHSY and CDR2 SAAADI. The CDR3 is 14 amino acids. In DNA form, the CDR3 reads TGCGCCAGCATGAGGACACTCTCTTCCTACGAGCAGTACTTC. This encodes CASMRTLSSYEQYF.

This rearrangement joins TRBV2 to TRBJ2-5; 9 positions match TRBD1. The germline CDR1 and CDR2 sequences are SNHLY and FYNNEI. This CDR3 region has 16 residues. After removal of 1 base from V and 3 bases from J, the junction contained 6 bases not matched to a gene. This CDR3 is CASSEGWGTGKETQYF. The CDR3 DNA reads TGTGCCAGCAGTGAAGGTTGGGGGACAGGGAAAGAGACCCAGTACTTC.

The chain links TRBV9 to TRBJ1-1; D might be TRBD1 (5 bases). Looked up from germline, CDR1 is SGDLS and CDR2 is YYNGEE. Between the trimmed V and J ends, which lost 4 bases and 3 bases, there was a span of 16 bases. CDR3 length: 15 amino acids. The CDR3 sequence is CASSSTGTGDTEAFF. CDR3 nucleotides: TGTGCCAGCAGCAGCACCGGGACGGGAGACACTGAAGCTTTCTTT.

The chain uses TRBV6-5 and TRBJ2-7, with 9 positions matching TRBD2. Trimming removed 4 bases from V and 2 bases from J; junction bases left unmatched: 6. The CDR3 spans 15 residues. Germline values: CDR1 MNHEY, CDR2 SVGAGI. The CDR3 DNA reads TGTGCCAGCAGTTTGGCGACTAGCGGAACCTACGAGCAGTACTTC. Translating it yields CASSLATSGTYEQYF.

The rearrangement uses TRBV7-2 and TRBJ1-5, with D unresolved. Trimming took off 5 bases at V and 1 base at J, with 3 bases between the two ends. Germline CDR1 is SGHTA and CDR2 is FQGNSA. There are 12 residues in the CDR3. The CDR3 nucleotides read TGTGCCAGCAGCCCGAGCAATCAGCCCCAGCATTTT. Its protein is CASSPSNQPQHF.

The J gene is TRBJ2-2, the V gene TRBV6-4; weak D call: TRBD2 (6 bases). The V gene lost 8 bases and the J gene lost 0 bases, with 19 bases spanning the gap. The CDR3 consists of 17 residues. Germline V CDR1 and CDR2: MRHNA, SNTAGT. The CDR3 spells CASRPTRRPPNTGELFF. The CDR3 nucleotides are TGTGCCAGCCGACCGACTAGGAGGCCACCGAACACCGGGGAGCTGTTTTTT.

This clone showed up just once. The V gene is TRBV7-9, the J gene TRBJ1-2, with 8 bases aligning to TRBD1. Trimming took 1 base from V and 4 from J; bases not matched to a gene: 2. The CDR3 is made up of 14 amino acids. Germline loops: CDR1 SEHNR, CDR2 FQNEAQ (reference sequence). The CDR3 bases are TGTGCCAGCAGCTTAGGTCAGGGGGCCTATGGCTACACCTTC. Translation gives CASSLGQGAYGYTF.

The CDR3 region is CATSESSRFEQFF. CDR3 nucleotides: TGTGCCACCAGTGAGTCTAGCCGGTTTGAGCAGTTCTTC. The rearrangement joins TRBV24-1 to TRBJ2-1; a possible D gene is TRBD2 (5 bases). The germline V gene encodes CDR1 KGHDR and CDR2 SFDVKD. The CDR3 has 13 amino acids. With 4 bases removed from V and 9 bases from J, the gap between germline ends came to 12 bases.

J is TRBJ1-1 and V is TRBV18, with 9 bases fitting TRBD1. This CDR3 is 13 amino acids long. Trimming removed 8 bases from V and 11 bases from J; junction bases left unmatched: 12. Germline CDR1 and CDR2: KGHSH and LQKENI. CDR3 nucleotide sequence: TGTGCCAGCCAGCGGACAGGGGTGAAAGGGGCTTTCTTT. It is translated as CASQRTGVKGAFF.

This clone turned up a few times. The CDR3 nucleotides read TGTGCCAGCAGAGCAGGGGGTTCGAGCAATCAGCCCCAGCATTTT. Translation gives CASRAGGSSNQPQHF. This chain uses TRBV6-6 with TRBJ1-5; 7 positions match TRBD1. Germline values: CDR1 MNHNY, CDR2 SVGAGI (reference sequence). V trimming: 6 bases; J trimming: 1 base; junction bases outside the gene matches: 6. CDR3 length: 15 amino acids.

The V gene is TRBV7-3, the J gene TRBJ1-6, with a possible D match to TRBD1 (6 bases). Trimming cost V 5 bases and J 9 bases, with 11 bases left between them. This CDR3 contains 13 residues. Germline lookup yields CDR1 SGHTA and CDR2 FQGTGA. The CDR3 is CASSNTGRSPLHF. The CDR3 nucleotides read TGTGCCAGCAGCAATACAGGGCGTTCACCCCTCCACTTT.

The V and J genes are TRBV10-1 and TRBJ1-1; 7 bases map to TRBD1. J was trimmed by 4 bases and V by 4 bases; bases with no gene match: 3. Germline V gene data show CDR1 as WNHNN and CDR2 as SYGVQD (reference sequence). This CDR3 has 13 amino acids. The CDR3 is CASSVSGGTEAFF. The DNA of the CDR3 is TGCGCCAGCAGTGTCTCAGGGGGCACTGAAGCTTTCTTT.

The chain has TRBV11-2 and TRBJ2-1, with 8 nucleotides matching TRBD2. This CDR3 region has 16 residues. The germline gives CDR1 SGHAT, CDR2 FQNNGV. J gave up 5 bases and V 5 bases, and 11 bases lay outside the gene matches. For the CDR3, the DNA is TGTGCCAGCAGCCCCACGGCTGCGGGGGGCCACAATGAGCAGTTCTTC. This codes for CASSPTAAGGHNEQFF.

This clone has a handful of counts. The chain combines TRBV5-8 with TRBJ1-6; 7 nucleotides match TRBD1. With V trimmed by 4 bases and J by 5 bases, 3 bases remained unmatched. This CDR3 comprises 14 residues. CDR1 and CDR2 (germline): SGHTS, YDEGEE. As DNA, the CDR3 is TGTGCCAGCAGCCGACAGGGCGATAATTCACCCCTCCACTTT. It encodes CASSRQGDNSPLHF.

This chain connects TRBV24-1 to TRBJ2-5, with TRBD1 as a possible D gene (8 bases). The V end lost 3 bases, the J end lost 4 bases, and 14 bases lay between the germline ends. Germline assignment: CDR1 KGHDR and CDR2 SFDVKD. The CDR3 covers 15 residues. CDR3 nucleotide sequence: TGTGCCACCAGTGATGCAGCGGGGACAGGAGAGACCCAGTACTTC. Its translation is CATSDAAGTGETQYF.